What follows are 19 T cell receptor beta chains derived from one specimen sequenced in a study of T cell repertoires in cytomegalovirus infection. Antigens of these TCRs are unknown. Each CDR3 protein gets one entry after TCRdb re-called the reads with MiXCR. The table records about 830,000 distinct CDR3 sequences, 32% of them present only once. The sample in question was cultured CD8+ T cells from PBMCs, obtained from culture after CMV antigen stimulation. Receptors were obtained from a human donor in good health (CMV status not recorded). Some clones in this sample may be carry-over from other donors' samples.

This clonotype was seen only a few times. The chain carries TRBV27 and TRBJ2-7, with TRBD1 identical over 8 bases. V shed 4 bases, J shed 1 base, and the junction held 9 bases outside the gene matches. This CDR3 has 16 amino acids. Germline V lookup: CDR1 MNHEY, CDR2 SMNVEV (reference sequence). The DNA for the CDR3 is TGTGCCAGCAGTTCTCGACAGGGGTTACGTTCCTACGAGCAGTACTTC. Residues: CASSSRQGLRSYEQYF.

This clonotype was recorded a few times. The V call is TRBV7-2, the J call TRBJ2-5; 12 bases fit TRBD2. Germline V gene sequence: CDR1 SGHTA, CDR2 FQGNSA. J was trimmed by 5 bases and V by 9 bases; bases with no gene match: 10. The CDR3 is 15 amino acids. DNA of the CDR3: TGTGCCAGTGCGGCTAGCGGGGGGGCCTTTGAGACCCAGTACTTC. It yields the protein CASAASGGAFETQYF.

The chain combines TRBV7-9 with TRBJ2-1, with TRBD1 identical over 10 bases. This CDR3 comprises 20 residues. V shed 3 bases, J shed 10 bases, and the junction held 24 bases outside the gene matches. Germline loops: CDR1 SEHNR, CDR2 FQNEAQ (reference sequence). This CDR3 is CASSFTRGQGPKLLTGEQFF. CDR3 sequence (DNA): TGTGCCAGCAGCTTCACCCGGGGACAGGGGCCTAAGCTCCTAACAGGGGAGCAGTTCTTC. The entire variable domain, with the rest obtained from reference TRBV7-9 and TRBJ2-1, is as follows: DTGVSQNPRHKITKRGQNVTFRCDPISEHNRLYWYRQTLGQGPEFLTYFQNEAQLEKSRLLSDRFSAERPKGSFSTLEIQRTEQGDSAMYLCASSFTRGQGPKLLTGEQFFGPGTRLTVL.

In its sample, this clonotype was seen a few times. The chain recombines TRBV7-9 with TRBJ1-2; a possible D gene is TRBD1 (5 bases). Looked up from germline, CDR1 is SEHNR and CDR2 is FQNEAQ (reference sequence). This CDR3 is 15 amino acids long. The V end was cut by 5 bases, the J end by 8 bases, with 21 bases between. CDR3 DNA sequence: TGTGCCAGCAGCCAGAAGGGGTCGGGGCCAACGGGCTACACCTTC. As protein: CASSQKGSGPTGYTF.

The chain combines TRBV27 with TRBJ1-5; 7 bases agree with TRBD1. The V and J ends lost 5 bases and 2 bases, in that order; junction bases with no gene match: 6. The germline CDR1 and CDR2 sequences are MNHEY and SMNVEV (reference sequence). The CDR3 consists of 15 residues. The CDR3 coding sequence is TGTGCCAGCAGTGTTCAGGGGGATGGCAATCAGCCCCAGCATTTT. Translated: CASSVQGDGNQPQHF.

J is TRBJ1-1 and V is TRBV27; D may be TRBD1 (5 bases). The ends were cut back, 8 bases at V and 4 bases at J, with 14 bases in the middle. CDR3 length equals 13 residues. Germline V CDR1 and CDR2: MNHEY, SMNVEV (reference sequence). Written as DNA, the CDR3 is TGTGCCAGCCGTAGCGGCGGGGCCACTGAAGCTTTCTTT. Encoded protein: CASRSGGATEAFF.

V is TRBV9 and J is TRBJ2-7, with D possibly matching TRBD2 (5 bases). The V gene's germline CDR1 is SGDLS and CDR2 YYNGEE. The CDR3 is made up of 14 amino acids. V was cut by 4 bases and J by 5 bases, with 16 bases left in between. The CDR3, as DNA: TGTGCCAGCAGCCCCTACGGGCCGCGGGACGAGCAGTACTTC. It encodes CASSPYGPRDEQYF.

The chain recombines TRBV6-5 with TRBJ2-7; a possible D gene is TRBD2 (7 bases). The CDR3 loop spans 13 amino acids. Trimming left V 8 bases short and J 2 bases short, with 13 bases between. Looked up from germline, CDR1 is MNHEY and CDR2 is SVGAGI. As DNA, the CDR3 is TGTGCCAGCGGGGGGGCGGACGCCTACGAGCAGTACTTC. This gives the protein CASGGADAYEQYF.

The chain carries TRBV4-1 and TRBJ1-6; unclear D gene. CDR1 MGHRA and CDR2 YSYEKL come from the germline V gene. The V and J ends lost 0 bases and 13 bases respectively, with 13 bases between them. The length of the CDR3 is 14 residues. The CDR3 DNA follows: TGCGCCAGCAGCCAAGATCGGCCAGAGCAGCCCCTCCACTTT. Protein product: CASSQDRPEQPLHF.

V gene TRBV6-5 combines with J gene TRBJ2-1; 13 nucleotides line up with TRBD2. With V trimmed by 1 base and J by 7 bases, 4 bases remained unmatched. Germline V gene sequence: CDR1 MNHEY, CDR2 SVGAGI. This CDR3 is 16 amino acids long. The CDR3 sequence: CASSYLLAGGRNEQFF. In DNA form, the CDR3 reads TGTGCCAGCAGTTACTTACTAGCGGGGGGGCGTAATGAGCAGTTCTTC.

This clonotype has a handful of counts. V and J are TRBV7-2 and TRBJ2-2, with D unclear. The CDR3 totals 15 residues. The V end was cut by 4 bases, the J end by 3 bases, with 12 bases between. Germline CDR1 reads SGHTA; CDR2 reads FQGNSA. In DNA form, the CDR3 reads TGTGCCAGCAGCTCCTCCGGGCCCTACACCGGGGAGCTGTTTTTT. Protein sequence: CASSSSGPYTGELFF.

This clonotype was counted only a few times. The V and J genes are TRBV28 and TRBJ1-5; possible D gene TRBD1, 5 bases. This CDR3 contains 19 residues. Trimming removed 4 bases from V and 8 bases from J, with 30 bases in between. Germline CDR1 reads MDHEN; CDR2 reads SYDVKM. CDR3 nucleotide sequence: TGTGCCAGCAGTTCACCCCCCCGGGACTTCAAACCGATCAAGGAGCCCCAGCATTTT. This codes for CASSSPPRDFKPIKEPQHF.

The table lists this clonotype with many counts. The chain is built from TRBV6-6 and TRBJ2-5, with D tentatively TRBD2 (6 bases). The V and J ends lost 5 bases and 4 bases respectively, with 14 bases between them. The CDR3 has 14 residues. The germline gives CDR1 MNHNY, CDR2 SVGAGI (reference sequence). The CDR3 DNA sequence: TGTGCCAGCAGTGGAGATGAGGGAGGAGAGACCCAGTACTTC. Encoded protein: CASSGDEGGETQYF.

This clonotype was found a few times. This sequence joins TRBV6-1 and TRBJ2-7; TRBD2 might be the D (5 bases). The CDR3 consists of 12 residues. Germline V CDR1 and CDR2: MNHNS, SASEGT. Deletions cut 8 bases from V and 4 bases from J, with 12 bases between. The CDR3 loop reads CASRGKKYEQYF. CDR3 coding DNA: TGTGCCAGCCGGGGAAAGAAATACGAGCAGTACTTC.

A few counts support this clonotype. The chain combines TRBV13 with TRBJ2-1; D ambiguous. V was shortened by 0 bases and J by 0 bases, with 6 bases between the two germline ends. This CDR3 is built from 15 residues. Germline CDR1 is PRHDT and CDR2 is FYEKMQ (reference sequence). CDR3 nucleotides: TGTGCCAGCAGCTTAGGTCGCCTCTCCTACAATGAGCAGTTCTTC. Translating gives CASSLGRLSYNEQFF. Using reference TRBV13 and TRBJ2-1 for the parts outside the CDR3, the full variable domain is AAGVIQSPRHLIKEKRETATLKCYPIPRHDTVYWYQQGPGQDPQFLISFYEKMQSDKGSIPDRFSAQQFSDYHSELNMSSLELGDSALYFCASSLGRLSYNEQFFGPGTRLTVL.

Points on this clonotype: One junction end disagrees with the germline gene, perhaps due to a read error. The chain combines TRBV9 with TRBJ1-1; D is unclear. The length of the CDR3 is 13 residues. Germline V lookup: CDR1 SGDLS, CDR2 YYNGEE. In nucleotides, the CDR3 is TGTGCCAACAGCTTGACACATTCCGCTGAAGCTTTCTTT. Its translation: CANSLTHSAEAFF.

With regard to this clonotype: Given a much more abundant clone one base away, this may be a read error. The chain links TRBV7-8 to TRBJ1-3, with a weak D call TRBD1 (5 bases). CDR1 is SGHVS and CDR2 is FQNEAQ in the germline V gene. The CDR3 sequence is 15 residues long. The CDR3 spells CASSLRDFTGNIIYF. CDR3 bases: TGTGCCAGCAGCTTAAGGGACTTCACGGGAAACATCATATATTTT.

The J gene is TRBJ2-7, the V gene TRBV19; 8 nucleotides line up with TRBD1. The trim removed 5 bases at V and 4 bases at J, leaving 7 bases unmatched. This CDR3 is built from 14 residues. The V gene's germline CDR1 is LNHDA and CDR2 SQIVND (reference sequence). The chain's CDR3 is CASSHRDRSYEQYF. The DNA for the CDR3 is TGTGCCAGTAGTCACCGGGACAGGAGTTACGAGCAGTACTTC.

This clonotype occurred many times. The V gene is TRBV12-3 or TRBV12-4, the J gene TRBJ2-1; 9 nucleotides line up with TRBD2. V lost 2 bases and J lost 8; bases outside the gene matches: 7. There are 15 residues in the CDR3. CDR3 loop: CASSLSGGPVDEQFF. CDR3 DNA: TGTGCCAGCAGTTTAAGCGGGGGGCCCGTGGATGAGCAGTTCTTC.